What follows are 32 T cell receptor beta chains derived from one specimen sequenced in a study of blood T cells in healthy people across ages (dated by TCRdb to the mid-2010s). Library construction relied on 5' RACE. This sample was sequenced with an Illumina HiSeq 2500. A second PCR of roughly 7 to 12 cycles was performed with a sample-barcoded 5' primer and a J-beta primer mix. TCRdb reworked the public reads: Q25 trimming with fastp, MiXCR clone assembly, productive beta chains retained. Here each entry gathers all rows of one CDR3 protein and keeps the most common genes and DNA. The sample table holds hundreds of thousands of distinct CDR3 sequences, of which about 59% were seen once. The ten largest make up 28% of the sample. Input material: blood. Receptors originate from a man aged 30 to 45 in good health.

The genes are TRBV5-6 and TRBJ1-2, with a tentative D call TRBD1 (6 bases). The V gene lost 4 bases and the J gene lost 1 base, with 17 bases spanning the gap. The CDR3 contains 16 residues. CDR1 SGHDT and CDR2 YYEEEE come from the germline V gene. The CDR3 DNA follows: TGTGCCAGCAGCCCGAAGGGGGGCTCCATTAACTATGGCTACACCTTC. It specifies CASSPKGGSINYGYTF.

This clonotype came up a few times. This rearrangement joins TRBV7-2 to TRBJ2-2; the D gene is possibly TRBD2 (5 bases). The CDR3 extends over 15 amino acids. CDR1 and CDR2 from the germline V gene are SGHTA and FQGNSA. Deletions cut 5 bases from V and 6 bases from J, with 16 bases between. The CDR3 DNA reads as TGTGCCAGCAGCCCAAACCCGGGATTTCCCGGGGAGCTGTTTTTT. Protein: CASSPNPGFPGELFF.

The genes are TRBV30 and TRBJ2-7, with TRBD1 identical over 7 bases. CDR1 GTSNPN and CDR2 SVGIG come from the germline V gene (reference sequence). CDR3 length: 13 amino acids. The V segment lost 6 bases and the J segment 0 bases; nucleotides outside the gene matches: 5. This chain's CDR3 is CACVRDSSYEQYF. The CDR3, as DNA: TGTGCCTGTGTTCGGGACAGCTCCTACGAGCAGTACTTC.

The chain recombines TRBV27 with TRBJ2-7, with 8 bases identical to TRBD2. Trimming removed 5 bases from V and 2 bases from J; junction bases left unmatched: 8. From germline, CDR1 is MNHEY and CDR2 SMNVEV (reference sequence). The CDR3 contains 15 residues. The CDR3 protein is CASSTSSGSPYEQYF. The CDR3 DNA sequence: TGTGCCAGCAGTACCTCTAGCGGGTCTCCCTACGAGCAGTACTTC.

The CDR3 sequence is CASSPGRGPGNEQFF. The CDR3 nucleotides are TGTGCCAGCAGTCCGGGGCGGGGGCCGGGCAATGAGCAGTTCTTC. The rearrangement links TRBV25-1 to TRBJ2-1; TRBD2 is a possible D gene (7 bases). The germline CDR1 and CDR2 sequences are MGHDK and SYGVNS. Deletions cut 5 bases from V and 6 bases from J, with 17 bases between. This CDR3 contains 15 residues.

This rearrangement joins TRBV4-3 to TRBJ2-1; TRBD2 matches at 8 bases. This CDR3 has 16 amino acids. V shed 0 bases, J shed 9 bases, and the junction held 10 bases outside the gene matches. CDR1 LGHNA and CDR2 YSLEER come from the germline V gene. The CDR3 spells CASSQDVTLAGLEQFF. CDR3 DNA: TGCGCCAGCAGCCAAGATGTCACGCTAGCGGGCCTTGAGCAGTTCTTC.

CDR3 sequence: CATSDPGTGDYEQYF. The CDR3 coding sequence is TGTGCCACCAGTGATCCCGGGACAGGGGACTACGAGCAGTACTTC. The chain couples TRBV24-1 to TRBJ2-4; 10 bases are shared with TRBD1. TRBJ2-7 explains the end of the DNA better; the J call may be wrong. CDR1 is KGHDR, CDR2 SFDVKD, per germline. The length of the CDR3 is 15 residues.

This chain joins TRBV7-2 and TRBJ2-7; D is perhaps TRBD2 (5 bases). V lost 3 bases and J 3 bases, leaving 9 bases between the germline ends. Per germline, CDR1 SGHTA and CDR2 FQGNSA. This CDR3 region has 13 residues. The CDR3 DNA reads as TGTGCCAGCAGCTTCCTGGGAGACTACGAGCAGTACTTC. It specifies CASSFLGDYEQYF.

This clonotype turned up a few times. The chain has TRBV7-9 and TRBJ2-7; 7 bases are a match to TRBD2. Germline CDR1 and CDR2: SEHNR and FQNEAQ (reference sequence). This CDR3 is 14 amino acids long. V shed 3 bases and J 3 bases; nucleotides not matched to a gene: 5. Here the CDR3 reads CASSFAGVGYEQYF. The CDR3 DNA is TGTGCCAGCAGCTTTGCGGGGGTGGGCTACGAGCAGTACTTC.

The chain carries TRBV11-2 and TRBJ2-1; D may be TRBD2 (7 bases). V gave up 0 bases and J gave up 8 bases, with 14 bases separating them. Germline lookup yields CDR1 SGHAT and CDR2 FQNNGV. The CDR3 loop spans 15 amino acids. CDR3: CASSLEWGGRDEQFF. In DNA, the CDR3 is TGTGCCAGCAGCTTAGAATGGGGGGGCCGAGATGAGCAGTTCTTC. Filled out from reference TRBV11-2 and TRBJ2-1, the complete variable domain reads EAGVAQSPRYKIIEKRQSVAFWCNPISGHATLYWYQQILGQGPKLLIQFQNNGVVDDSQLPKDRFSAERLKGVDSTLKIQPAKLEDSAVYLCASSLEWGGRDEQFFGPGTRLTVL.

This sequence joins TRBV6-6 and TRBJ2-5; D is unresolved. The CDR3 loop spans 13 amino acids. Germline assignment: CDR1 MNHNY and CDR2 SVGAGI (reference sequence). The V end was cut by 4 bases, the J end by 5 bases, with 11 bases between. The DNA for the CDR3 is TGTGCCAGCAGTTTGCCGTCCTATGAGACCCAGTACTTC. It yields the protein CASSLPSYETQYF.

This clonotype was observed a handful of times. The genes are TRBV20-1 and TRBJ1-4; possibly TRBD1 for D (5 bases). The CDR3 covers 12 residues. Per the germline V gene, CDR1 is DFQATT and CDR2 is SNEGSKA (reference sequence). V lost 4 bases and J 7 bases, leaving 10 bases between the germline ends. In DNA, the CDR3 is TGCAGTGCTATGGGACCCTTTGAAAAACTGTTTTTT. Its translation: CSAMGPFEKLFF.

CDR3 loop: CASQGYSYEQYF. The CDR3 DNA follows: TGTGCCAGCCAGGGATACTCCTACGAGCAGTACTTC. The J gene is TRBJ2-7, the V gene TRBV7-2, with D tentatively TRBD1 (5 bases). CDR3 size: 12 residues. Trimming stripped 8 bases from V and 0 bases from J, with 8 bases between. CDR1 is SGHTA, CDR2 FQGNSA, per germline.

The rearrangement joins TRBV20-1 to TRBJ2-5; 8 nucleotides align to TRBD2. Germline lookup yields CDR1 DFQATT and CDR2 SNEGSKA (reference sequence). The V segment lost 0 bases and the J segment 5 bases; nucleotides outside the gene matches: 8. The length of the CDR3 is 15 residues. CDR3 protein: CSARDPGGAQETQYF. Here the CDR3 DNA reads TGCAGTGCTAGAGATCCGGGGGGGGCACAGGAGACCCAGTACTTC.

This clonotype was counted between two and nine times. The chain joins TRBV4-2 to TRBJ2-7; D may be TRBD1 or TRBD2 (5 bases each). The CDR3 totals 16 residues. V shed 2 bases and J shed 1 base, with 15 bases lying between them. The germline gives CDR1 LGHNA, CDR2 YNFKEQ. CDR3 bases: TGTGCCAGCAGCCAACTGGCGTGGGGGAAATCCTACGAGCAGTACTTC. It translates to CASSQLAWGKSYEQYF.

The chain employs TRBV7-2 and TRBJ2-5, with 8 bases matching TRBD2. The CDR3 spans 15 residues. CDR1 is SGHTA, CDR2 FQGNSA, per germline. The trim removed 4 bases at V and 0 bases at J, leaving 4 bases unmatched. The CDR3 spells CASSWVAGNQETQYF. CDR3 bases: TGTGCCAGCAGCTGGGTAGCGGGGAACCAAGAGACCCAGTACTTC.

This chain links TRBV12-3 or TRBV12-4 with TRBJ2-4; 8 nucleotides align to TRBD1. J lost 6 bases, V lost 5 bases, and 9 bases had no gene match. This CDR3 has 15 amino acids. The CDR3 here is CASSPLTGVGNIQYF. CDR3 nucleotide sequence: TGTGCCAGCAGTCCTCTGACAGGGGTGGGAAACATTCAGTACTTC.

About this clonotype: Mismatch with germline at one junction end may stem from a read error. The CDR3 loop is CASTQGQGTMNTETFF. CDR3 nucleotides: TGCGCCAGCACCCAAGGACAGGGGACCATGAACACTGAAACTTTCTTT. This chain joins TRBV5-1 and TRBJ1-1; TRBD1 matches at 9 bases. This CDR3 region has 16 residues. CDR1 is SGHRS and CDR2 is YFSETQ in the germline V gene.

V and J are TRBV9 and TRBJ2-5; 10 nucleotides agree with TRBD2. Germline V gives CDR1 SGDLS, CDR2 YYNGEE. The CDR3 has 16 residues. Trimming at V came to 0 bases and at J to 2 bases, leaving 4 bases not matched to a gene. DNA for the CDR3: TGTGCCAGCAGCGTAGTAGCGGGGGGCGCTCAAGAGACCCAGTACTTC. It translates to CASSVVAGGAQETQYF.

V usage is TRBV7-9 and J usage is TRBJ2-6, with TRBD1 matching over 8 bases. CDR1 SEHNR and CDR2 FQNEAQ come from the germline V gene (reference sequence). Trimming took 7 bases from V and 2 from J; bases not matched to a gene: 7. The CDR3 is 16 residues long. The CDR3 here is CASIDPGGPGANVLTF. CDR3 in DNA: TGTGCCAGCATCGATCCAGGGGGCCCTGGGGCCAACGTCCTGACTTTC.

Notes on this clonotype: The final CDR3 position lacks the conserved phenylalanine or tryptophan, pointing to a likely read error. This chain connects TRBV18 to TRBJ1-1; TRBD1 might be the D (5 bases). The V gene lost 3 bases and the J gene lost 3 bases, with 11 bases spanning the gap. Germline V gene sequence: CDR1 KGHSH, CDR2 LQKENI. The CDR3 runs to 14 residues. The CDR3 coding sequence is TGTGCCAGCTCACCCGAGGGGCTGCACACTGAAGCTTTCCTT. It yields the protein CASSPEGLHTEAFL.

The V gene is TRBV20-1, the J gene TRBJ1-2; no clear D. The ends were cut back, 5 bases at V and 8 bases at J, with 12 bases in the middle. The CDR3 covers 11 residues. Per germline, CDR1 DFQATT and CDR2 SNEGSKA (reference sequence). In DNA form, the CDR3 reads TGCAGTGCTGGGCCCGACGGGGGCTACACCTTC. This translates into CSAGPDGGYTF.

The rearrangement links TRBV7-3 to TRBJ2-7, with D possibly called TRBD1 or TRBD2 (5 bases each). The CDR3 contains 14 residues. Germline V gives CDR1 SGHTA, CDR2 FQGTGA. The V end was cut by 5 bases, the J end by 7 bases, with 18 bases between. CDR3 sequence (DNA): TGTGCCAGCAGCCCCGGGGACGACCCTCGGGAGCAGTACTTC. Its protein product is CASSPGDDPREQYF.

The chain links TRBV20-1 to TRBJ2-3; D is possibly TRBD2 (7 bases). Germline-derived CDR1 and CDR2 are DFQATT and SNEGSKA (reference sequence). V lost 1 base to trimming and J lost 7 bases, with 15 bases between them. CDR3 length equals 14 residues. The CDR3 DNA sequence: TGCAGTGCTAGAGCGGGGGGCGGCCATCATACGCAGTATTTT. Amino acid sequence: CSARAGGGHHTQYF.

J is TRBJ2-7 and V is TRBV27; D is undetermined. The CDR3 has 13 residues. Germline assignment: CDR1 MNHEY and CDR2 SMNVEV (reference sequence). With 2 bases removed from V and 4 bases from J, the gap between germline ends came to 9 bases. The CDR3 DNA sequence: TGTGCCAGCAGTTTAGACTCGAGGTACGAGCAGTACTTC. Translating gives CASSLDSRYEQYF.

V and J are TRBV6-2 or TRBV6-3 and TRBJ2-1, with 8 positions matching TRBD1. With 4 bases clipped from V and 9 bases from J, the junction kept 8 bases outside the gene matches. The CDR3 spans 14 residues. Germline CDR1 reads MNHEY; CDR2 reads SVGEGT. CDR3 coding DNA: TGTGCCAGCAGTTCCAACAGGGGGTGGGTTGAGCAGTTCTTC. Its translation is CASSSNRGWVEQFF.

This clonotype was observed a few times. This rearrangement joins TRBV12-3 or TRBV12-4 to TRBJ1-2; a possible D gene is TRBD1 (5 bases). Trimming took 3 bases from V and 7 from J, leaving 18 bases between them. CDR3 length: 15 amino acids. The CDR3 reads CASSFSGERNSGYTF. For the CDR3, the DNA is TGTGCCAGCAGTTTCTCGGGGGAGCGGAATTCTGGCTACACCTTC.

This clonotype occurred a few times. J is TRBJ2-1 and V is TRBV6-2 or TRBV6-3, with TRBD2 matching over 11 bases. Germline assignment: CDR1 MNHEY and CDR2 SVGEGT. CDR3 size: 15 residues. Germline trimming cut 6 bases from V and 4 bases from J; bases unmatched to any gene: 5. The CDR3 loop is CASRTGTSGYNEQFF. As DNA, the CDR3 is TGTGCCAGCAGGACCGGGACTAGCGGTTACAATGAGCAGTTCTTC.

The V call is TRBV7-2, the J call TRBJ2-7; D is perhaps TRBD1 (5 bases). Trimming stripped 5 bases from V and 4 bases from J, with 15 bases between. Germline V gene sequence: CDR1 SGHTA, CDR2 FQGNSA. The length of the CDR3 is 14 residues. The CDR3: CASSRTNYAYEQYF. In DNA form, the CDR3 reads TGTGCCAGCAGCCGGACAAACTACGCGTACGAGCAGTACTTC.

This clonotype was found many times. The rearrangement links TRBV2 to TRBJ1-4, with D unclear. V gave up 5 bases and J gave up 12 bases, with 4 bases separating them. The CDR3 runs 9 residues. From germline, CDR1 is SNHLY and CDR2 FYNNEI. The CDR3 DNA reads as TGTGCCAGCAGTTTTGAACTGTTTTTT. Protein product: CASSFELFF.

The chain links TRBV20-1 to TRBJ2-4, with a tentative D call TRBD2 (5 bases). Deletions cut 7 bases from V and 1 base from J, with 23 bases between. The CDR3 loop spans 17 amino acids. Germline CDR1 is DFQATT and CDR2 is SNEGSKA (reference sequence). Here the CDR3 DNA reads TGCAGTGTTCAATCGCCAGGAGGCCTGGCGGCCAAAAACATTCAGTACTTC. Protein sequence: CSVQSPGGLAAKNIQYF.

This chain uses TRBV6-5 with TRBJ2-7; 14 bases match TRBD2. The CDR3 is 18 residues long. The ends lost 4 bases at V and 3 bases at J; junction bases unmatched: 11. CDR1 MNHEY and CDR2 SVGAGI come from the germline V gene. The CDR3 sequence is CASSSTSGGAKRNYEQYF. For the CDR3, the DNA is TGTGCCAGCAGTTCGACTAGCGGGGGGGCAAAGCGTAACTACGAGCAGTACTTC.